These 28 T cell receptor beta chains were all obtained from the same sample, sequenced in a study of blood T cell repertoires in COVID-19. The method was immunoSEQ multiplex PCR; TCRdb's version includes in-frame clones alone and lacks a portion of them. The table records roughly 300,000 clones, 70% to 90% of them present only once. The specimen was peripheral blood. Receptors were obtained from a woman aged 30 to 39 with COVID-19, enrolled during active disease.

The V call is TRBV5-4, the J call TRBJ1-1; tentative D call: TRBD1 (6 bases). The CDR3 runs to 13 residues. V dropped 1 base and J dropped 5 bases, with 9 bases sitting between them. CDR1 SGHNT and CDR2 YYREEE come from the germline V gene (reference sequence). Here the CDR3 reads CASSLKGGTEAFF. CDR3 DNA: TGTGCCAGCAGCTTGAAGGGGGGGACTGAAGCTTTCTTT.

In the case of this clone: Other DNA sequences in this sample translate to the same CDR3. The chain employs TRBV3-1 (or the pseudogene TRBV3-2) and TRBJ2-7; 9 bases align to TRBD1. The CDR3 sequence is 14 residues long. CDR1 and CDR2 (germline): LGHDT, YNNKEL (reference sequence). V gave up 4 bases and J gave up 2 bases; unmatched junction bases: 3. The chain's CDR3 is CASSPGTGTYEQYF. In DNA, the CDR3 is TGTGCCAGCAGCCCCGGGACAGGGACCTACGAGCAGTACTTC.

This clone was seen only a few times. This rearrangement joins TRBV4-2 to TRBJ2-3, with a weak D call TRBD2 (7 bases). CDR1 is LGHNA and CDR2 is YNFKEQ in the germline V gene. The CDR3 is 16 amino acids. V lost 3 bases to trimming and J lost 3 bases, with 16 bases between them. The CDR3, as DNA: TGTGCCAGCAGCCAGGGGGGGGCCGGAGTTACAGATACGCAGTATTTT. This encodes CASSQGGAGVTDTQYF.

This clone occurred once. The chain carries TRBV19 and TRBJ2-3; 10 nucleotides line up with TRBD1. The CDR3 runs 15 residues. The V gene end was trimmed by 5 bases and the J gene end by 4 bases; junction bases not matched to a gene: 6. Germline values: CDR1 LNHDA, CDR2 SQIVND (reference sequence). The CDR3, as DNA: TGTGCCAGTAGTCTGGGGGGACAGGGGTCAGATACGCAGTATTTT. It specifies CASSLGGQGSDTQYF.

The J gene is TRBJ1-6, the V gene TRBV5-1, with D unclear. CDR3 length: 14 amino acids. V was pared by 0 bases and J by 8 bases, with 9 bases between. CDR1 and CDR2 from the germline V gene are SGHRS and YFSETQ. The DNA for the CDR3 is TGCGCCAGCAGCTTGGGCGACAAATATTCACCCCTCCACTTT. It codes for CASSLGDKYSPLHF.

This clone was found a few times. The chain employs TRBV7-9 and TRBJ1-2; unclear D gene. CDR1 and CDR2 from the germline V gene are SEHNR and FQNEAQ (reference sequence). The CDR3 totals 12 residues. The V end lost 6 bases, the J end lost 7 bases, and 12 bases lay between the germline ends. CDR3 residues: CASSQPGTGYTF. Here the CDR3 DNA reads TGTGCCAGCAGTCAACCCGGTACTGGCTACACCTTC.

In its sample, this clone was seen a few times. The chain combines TRBV30 with TRBJ1-5; D call uncertain. This CDR3 has 13 amino acids. V shed 2 bases and J shed 4 bases, with 9 bases lying between them. Germline V gene sequence: CDR1 GTSNPN, CDR2 SVGIG (reference sequence). The CDR3 sequence is CAWSWAENQPQHF. CDR3 DNA sequence: TGTGCCTGGAGTTGGGCAGAGAATCAGCCCCAGCATTTT.

This chain connects TRBV5-1 to TRBJ1-1, with a weak D call TRBD1 (5 bases). CDR3 length: 13 amino acids. CDR1 SGHRS and CDR2 YFSETQ come from the germline V gene. V was trimmed by 2 bases and J by 7 bases, leaving 12 bases between them. CDR3 sequence reads: CASSLASTVEAFF. The CDR3 nucleotides are TGCGCCAGCAGCTTAGCCTCGACAGTTGAAGCTTTCTTT.

Only one count was recorded for this clone. The V and J genes are TRBV6-5 and TRBJ1-6; a possible D gene is TRBD1 (6 bases). The CDR3 spans 15 residues. V lost 8 bases and J lost 7, with 18 bases in between. CDR1 and CDR2 (germline): MNHEY, SVGAGI. CDR3 amino acids: CASAPNQGNNSPLHF. The DNA for the CDR3 is TGTGCCAGCGCTCCCAATCAGGGGAACAATTCACCCCTCCACTTT.

The sample holds one count of this clone. The gene calls are TRBV12-3 or TRBV12-4 and TRBJ2-3; D is ambiguous. This CDR3 comprises 11 residues. Trimming shortened V by 2 bases and J by 8 bases, and 5 bases separated the two germline ends. Here the CDR3 DNA reads TGTGCCAGCAGTTTAATCAGTACGCAGTATTTT. Encoded protein: CASSLISTQYF.

The V and J genes are TRBV5-1 and TRBJ2-3; weak D call: TRBD1 (5 bases). Germline-derived CDR1 and CDR2 are SGHRS and YFSETQ. Between the trimmed V and J ends, which lost 0 bases and 5 bases, there was a span of 13 bases. This CDR3 contains 15 residues. As DNA, the CDR3 is TGCGCCAGCAGCTTGGTTGGGGCCCCCCTAGATACGCAGTATTTT. Its protein product is CASSLVGAPLDTQYF. Full variable domain (rest looked up from reference TRBV5-1 and TRBJ2-3): KAGVTQTPRYLIKTRGQQVTLSCSPISGHRSVSWYQQTPGQGLQFLFEYFSETQRNKGNFPGRFSGRQFSNSRSEMNVSTLELGDSALYLCASSLVGAPLDTQYFGPGTRLTVL.

The chain uses TRBV11-2 and TRBJ2-1; 12 nucleotides align to TRBD2. The CDR3 totals 15 residues. The ends lost 7 bases at V and 4 bases at J; junction bases unmatched: 5. Germline V lookup: CDR1 SGHAT, CDR2 FQNNGV. The CDR3 sequence: CASTTSGGPYNEQFF. The CDR3 nucleotides read TGTGCCAGCACGACTAGCGGGGGCCCTTACAATGAGCAGTTCTTC.

The sample holds many counts of this clone. The J gene is TRBJ1-1, the V gene TRBV2; D remains ambiguous. Germline loops: CDR1 SNHLY, CDR2 FYNNEI. The CDR3 spans 11 residues. The V end was cut by 5 bases, the J end by 6 bases, with 7 bases between. In DNA, the CDR3 is TGTGCCAGCAGTTATCAGGCTGAAGCTTTCTTT. Its protein product is CASSYQAEAFF.

This clone was found once. The CDR3 region is CASRLSTTMDTQYF. The DNA for the CDR3 is TGTGCCAGCAGGCTGTCAACGACTATGGATACGCAGTATTTT. V and J are TRBV6-5 and TRBJ2-3, with D tentatively TRBD2 (5 bases). The CDR3 consists of 14 residues. The V gene's germline CDR1 is MNHEY and CDR2 SVGAGI. The V end was cut by 6 bases, the J end by 6 bases, with 16 bases between.

The chain links TRBV3-1 (or the pseudogene TRBV3-2) to TRBJ2-3; a possible D gene is TRBD2 (7 bases). This CDR3 has 16 amino acids. V was cut by 0 bases and J by 1 base, with 11 bases left in between. CDR1 is LGHDT, CDR2 YNNKEL, per germline (reference sequence). The DNA of the CDR3 is TGTGCCAGCAGCCAAGAAGGCGGGGGCCGCACAGATACGCAGTATTTT. Its protein product is CASSQEGGGRTDTQYF.

This clone came up a few times. This rearrangement joins TRBV15 to TRBJ2-7; the match to TRBD2 covers 10 bases. This CDR3 is 15 amino acids long. The junction had 1 base not matched to a gene; V was cut back by 1 base and J by 1 base. Germline lookup yields CDR1 LNHNV and CDR2 YYDKDF (reference sequence). The CDR3, as DNA: TGTGCCACCAGCAGAGCTAGCGGGGGTTCCTACGAGCAGTACTTC. This translates into CATSRASGGSYEQYF.

This clone was recorded many times. This chain joins TRBV9 and TRBJ2-2, with D perhaps TRBD1 (5 bases). This CDR3 is 14 amino acids long. CDR1 SGDLS and CDR2 YYNGEE come from the germline V gene. V lost 4 bases to trimming and J lost 3 bases, with 10 bases between them. CDR3 sequence (DNA): TGTGCCAGCAGCTACGACAGATACACCGGGGAGCTGTTTTTT. It codes for CASSYDRYTGELFF.

The count of this clone is one. The chain is built from TRBV25-1 and TRBJ2-1; maybe TRBD2 (5 bases). CDR3 size: 15 residues. The ends were cut back, 1 base at V and 1 base at J, with 8 bases in the middle. Germline V lookup: CDR1 MGHDK, CDR2 SYGVNS. CDR3 in DNA: TGTGCCAGCAGTGAATTTCGGGGATCCTACAATGAGCAGTTCTTC. Translating it yields CASSEFRGSYNEQFF.

This clone was observed a few times. The chain uses TRBV11-2 and TRBJ1-2; TRBD1 is a possible D gene (6 bases). Trimming shortened V by 3 bases and J by 1 base, and 9 bases separated the two germline ends. The CDR3 runs to 14 residues. CDR1 is SGHAT and CDR2 is FQNNGV in the germline V gene. The CDR3 region has the DNA TGTGCCAGCAGCTTCGAAGGGGGTAACTATGGCTACACCTTC. Amino acids: CASSFEGGNYGYTF.

The chain employs TRBV2 and TRBJ2-1; a possible D gene is TRBD2 (5 bases). V lost 3 bases to trimming and J lost 8 bases, with 17 bases between them. The germline CDR1 and CDR2 sequences are SNHLY and FYNNEI. The CDR3 has 15 amino acids. The CDR3 coding sequence is TGTGCCAGCAGTGAGAGTCTAGCTGTCGGAGATGAGCAGTTCTTC. Its protein product is CASSESLAVGDEQFF.

The CDR3, as DNA: TGTGCCAGCAATCCTTATACTGAAGCTTTCTTT. Translated: CASNPYTEAFF. The V call is TRBV7-9, the J call TRBJ1-1; D is undetermined. Germline V gene lookup returns CDR1 SEHNR and CDR2 FQNEAQ (reference sequence). The CDR3 contains 11 residues. V was trimmed by 7 bases and J by 5 bases, leaving 8 bases between them.

This clone was found a few times. The V gene is TRBV5-1, the J gene TRBJ2-7, with TRBD1 as a possible D gene (6 bases). The CDR3 has 15 residues. CDR1 SGHRS and CDR2 YFSETQ come from the germline V gene. Trimming removed 0 bases at V and 3 bases at J, with 13 bases between. CDR3 in amino acids: CASSLAAGTYYEQYF. The CDR3 nucleotides read TGCGCCAGCAGCTTGGCGGCCGGGACATACTACGAGCAGTACTTC. The complete variable domain, with remaining parts taken from reference TRBV5-1 and TRBJ2-7, reads KAGVTQTPRYLIKTRGQQVTLSCSPISGHRSVSWYQQTPGQGLQFLFEYFSETQRNKGNFPGRFSGRQFSNSRSEMNVSTLELGDSALYLCASSLAAGTYYEQYFGPGTRLTVT.

This clone was recorded once. The chain employs TRBV6-2 or TRBV6-3 and TRBJ2-1, with 8 bases matching TRBD1. J gave up 6 bases and V 2 bases, and 6 bases lay outside the gene matches. The CDR3 contains 15 residues. CDR1 and CDR2 from the germline V gene are MNHEY and SVGEGT. The CDR3 nucleotides are TGTGCCAGCAGTTACGGACAGGGACGACTCAATGAGCAGTTCTTC. Its translation is CASSYGQGRLNEQFF.

The V call is TRBV10-2, the J call TRBJ1-5, with D unclear. Trimming stripped 8 bases from V and 5 bases from J, with 16 bases between. The germline gives CDR1 WSHSY, CDR2 SAAADI. This CDR3 is built from 14 residues. The CDR3: CASETVSLDQPQHF. The CDR3 DNA reads TGCGCCAGCGAAACGGTAAGTTTAGATCAGCCCCAGCATTTT.

The chain combines TRBV28 with TRBJ1-2; 9 positions match TRBD1. V dropped 2 bases and J dropped 5; count of bases not matched to a gene: 9. This CDR3 region has 16 residues. Germline assignment: CDR1 MDHEN and CDR2 SYDVKM. In DNA form, the CDR3 reads TGTGCCAGCAGTTTACGAAATTCGGGACAGGGTTATGGCTACACCTTC. Translation gives CASSLRNSGQGYGYTF.

With regard to this clone: Within the sample, other DNA sequences also encode this same CDR3. The chain combines TRBV19 with TRBJ2-7; 8 nucleotides line up with TRBD1. J was trimmed by 3 bases and V by 7 bases; bases with no gene match: 8. The germline V gene encodes CDR1 LNHDA and CDR2 SQIVND (reference sequence). The CDR3 covers 14 residues. The CDR3 here is CASTAGTGYYEQYF. The DNA for the CDR3 is TGTGCCAGTACCGCCGGGACAGGTTACTACGAGCAGTACTTC.

The rearrangement joins TRBV11-3 to TRBJ2-1, with 8 positions matching TRBD2. This CDR3 is 14 amino acids long. CDR1 is SGHNT and CDR2 is YENEEA in the germline V gene. V shed 0 bases and J 9 bases; nucleotides not matched to a gene: 4. The DNA for the CDR3 is TGTGCCAGCAGCTTAGACGGGGGGGCTAGTGAGCAGTTCTTC. It specifies CASSLDGGASEQFF.

In DNA form, the CDR3 reads TGTGCCAGGGACGAGGGATCCGCTTATAATTCACCCCTCCACTTT. Its translation is CARDEGSAYNSPLHF. The rearrangement uses TRBV5-4 and TRBJ1-6; the D is unclear. The germline CDR1 and CDR2 sequences are SGHNT and YYREEE (reference sequence). V lost 8 bases, J lost 4 bases, and 16 bases lay in between. The CDR3 covers 15 residues.